Each of the 18 T cell receptor beta chains below was sequenced from the same sample in a study of T cell responses to AZD1222 COVID-19 vaccine. Sequencing used immunoSEQ multiplex PCR; TCRdb keeps in-frame clones, though not all of them. This repertoire shows roughly 250,000 clones, 90% to 95% found once; its top ten account for 0.5% to 0.65%. The sequencing used peripheral blood, collected on day 0 of AZD1222 vaccination. The source of these receptors is an adult in good health.

This chain uses TRBV7-6 with TRBJ2-2; a weak D match, TRBD1 (6 bases). The CDR3 contains 17 residues. V gave up 5 bases and J gave up 2 bases, with 18 bases separating them. Germline assignment: CDR1 SGHVS and CDR2 FNYEAQ. In DNA form, the CDR3 reads TGTGCCAGCAGCCCGCAGGCCAGGGGACAAAACACCGGGGAGCTGTTTTTT. This translates into CASSPQARGQNTGELFF. Using reference TRBV7-6 and TRBJ2-2 for the parts outside the CDR3, the full variable domain is GAGVSQSPRYKVTKRGQDVALRCDPISGHVSLYWYRQALGQGPEFLTYFNYEAQQDKSGLPNDRFSAERPEGSISTLTIQRTEQRDSAMYRCASSPQARGQNTGELFFGEGSRLTVL.

The chain has TRBV6-5 and TRBJ2-6; D is unclear. V lost 6 bases and J lost 1, with 10 bases in between. The CDR3 sequence is 15 residues long. Germline CDR1 is MNHEY and CDR2 is SVGAGI. The CDR3 region is CASRGMGSGANVLTF. CDR3 bases: TGTGCCAGCAGAGGCATGGGGTCTGGGGCCAACGTCCTGACTTTC.

The chain is built from TRBV19 and TRBJ2-7; D call uncertain. The germline V gene has CDR1 LNHDA and CDR2 SQIVND (reference sequence). V lost 4 bases to trimming and J lost 3 bases, with 7 bases between them. The CDR3 extends over 12 amino acids. The CDR3 loop reads CASSRNLYEQYF. The CDR3 nucleotides are TGTGCCAGTAGTAGGAACCTCTACGAGCAGTACTTC. Full variable domain (remainder filled in from reference TRBV19 and TRBJ2-7): DGGITQSPKYLFRKEGQNVTLSCEQNLNHDAMYWYRQDPGQGLRLIYYSQIVNDFQKGDIAEGYSVSREKKESFPLTVTSAQKNPTAFYLCASSRNLYEQYFGPGTRLTVT.

This clone occurred once. The chain is built from TRBV5-8 and TRBJ1-5; D gene unclear. CDR3 length: 11 residues. V was cut by 2 bases and J by 4 bases, with 1 base left in between. CDR1 is SGHTS and CDR2 is YDEGEE in the germline V gene. The CDR3 protein is CASSLNQPQHF. CDR3 nucleotide sequence: TGTGCCAGCAGCTTAAATCAGCCCCAGCATTTT.

V is TRBV7-9 and J is TRBJ2-4; 12 bases are a match to TRBD2. From germline, CDR1 is SEHNR and CDR2 FQNEAQ (reference sequence). J gave up 9 bases and V 5 bases, and 8 bases lay outside the gene matches. The CDR3 is made up of 15 amino acids. The CDR3 protein is CASSPTSGRGIIQYF. CDR3 in DNA: TGTGCCAGCAGCCCGACTAGCGGGAGAGGGATCATTCAGTACTTC.

The chain has TRBV25-1 and TRBJ1-1, with a possible D match to TRBD1 (6 bases). Germline CDR1 and CDR2: MGHDK and SYGVNS. Deletions cut 3 bases from V and 4 bases from J, with 12 bases between. The CDR3 consists of 14 residues. The CDR3 loop reads CASSDTDRFTEAFF. The CDR3 DNA is TGTGCCAGCAGTGACACAGACAGGTTCACTGAAGCTTTCTTT.

The chain is built from TRBV7-6 and TRBJ2-1, with 10 bases that match TRBD2. The junction had 7 bases not matched to a gene; V was cut back by 1 base and J by 10 bases. The CDR3 totals 15 residues. Germline CDR1 is SGHVS and CDR2 is FNYEAQ. Here the CDR3 DNA reads TGTGCCAGCAGCTTAGAAGCGAGCGGGGGGGCCGAGCAGTTCTTC. Amino acids: CASSLEASGGAEQFF.

V is TRBV10-2 and J is TRBJ2-1; 9 positions match TRBD1. V lost 8 bases to trimming and J lost 8 bases; unmatched junction nucleotides: 1. The germline V gene has CDR1 WSHSY and CDR2 SAAADI. This CDR3 comprises 11 residues. CDR3 sequence: CASGTGYEQFF. For the CDR3, the DNA is TGCGCCAGCGGGACAGGGTATGAGCAGTTCTTC.

The table lists this clone with a count of one. V usage is TRBV30 and J usage is TRBJ2-2, with D possibly being TRBD1 (6 bases). This CDR3 contains 14 residues. Trimming pared 2 bases from V and 3 bases from J, leaving 10 bases between. Germline CDR1 GTSNPN, CDR2 SVGIG (reference sequence). This CDR3 is CAWSSQGDTGELFF. CDR3 nucleotide sequence: TGTGCCTGGAGTTCACAGGGAGACACCGGGGAGCTGTTTTTT.

V is TRBV6-2 or TRBV6-3 and J is TRBJ2-7, with 11 bases matching TRBD1. The germline gives CDR1 MNHEY, CDR2 SVGEGT. J gave up 3 bases and V 6 bases, and 4 bases lay outside the gene matches. This CDR3 region has 14 residues. CDR3 bases: TGTGCCAGCAGCCCGGGACAGGGGGTCTACGAGCAGTACTTC. Its protein is CASSPGQGVYEQYF.

With respect to this clone: Other DNA sequences in this specimen translate into the identical CDR3. This rearrangement joins TRBV7-2 to TRBJ1-5; the D gene is possibly TRBD1 (6 bases). Trimming stripped 1 base from V and 5 bases from J, with 6 bases between. The CDR3 sequence is 13 residues long. Per the germline V gene, CDR1 is SGHTA and CDR2 is FQGNSA. DNA for the CDR3: TGTGCCAGCAGCTTAGAGGGGGATCAGCCCCAGCATTTT. As protein: CASSLEGDQPQHF. Supplemented by reference TRBV7-2 and TRBJ1-5, the full variable domain reads GAGVSQSPSNKVTEKGKDVELRCDPISGHTALYWYRQSLGQGLEFLIYFQGNSAPDKSGLPSDRFSAERTGGSVSTLTIQRTQQEDSAVYLCASSLEGDQPQHFGDGTRLSIL.

The chain is built from TRBV13 and TRBJ1-6; D perhaps matches TRBD1 (5 bases). Germline CDR1 reads PRHDT; CDR2 reads FYEKMQ (reference sequence). V shed 1 base and J shed 1 base, with 8 bases lying between them. This CDR3 spans 16 amino acids. Written as DNA, the CDR3 is TGTGCCAGCAGCTTAGTAGCAGGGTCCTATAATTCACCCCTCCACTTT. Translation: CASSLVAGSYNSPLHF. Looking up the rest from reference TRBV13 and TRBJ1-6 gives the full variable domain: AAGVIQSPRHLIKEKRETATLKCYPIPRHDTVYWYQQGPGQDPQFLISFYEKMQSDKGSIPDRFSAQQFSDYHSELNMSSLELGDSALYFCASSLVAGSYNSPLHFGNGTRLTVT.

The chain employs TRBV5-1 and TRBJ2-2; D ambiguous. The V gene lost 0 bases and the J gene lost 5 bases, with 5 bases spanning the gap. The length of the CDR3 is 13 residues. CDR1 SGHRS and CDR2 YFSETQ come from the germline V gene. CDR3 region: CASSLGRTGELFF. In nucleotides, the CDR3 is TGCGCCAGCAGCTTGGGACGGACCGGGGAGCTGTTTTTT.

The chain combines TRBV3-1 (or the pseudogene TRBV3-2) with TRBJ1-1; TRBD1 matches 7 bases. This CDR3 is built from 16 residues. With 2 bases clipped from V and 5 bases from J, the junction kept 11 bases outside the gene matches. In germline, CDR1 is LGHDT, CDR2 YNNKEL (reference sequence). This CDR3 reads CASSQLGRQGGTEAFF. The CDR3 DNA is TGTGCCAGCAGCCAACTTGGACGACAGGGAGGTACTGAAGCTTTCTTT.

V and J are TRBV5-1 and TRBJ1-1; 7 bases are a match to TRBD1. CDR1 is SGHRS and CDR2 is YFSETQ in the germline V gene. V dropped 6 bases and J dropped 5; count of bases not matched to a gene: 10. CDR3 size: 14 residues. The chain's CDR3 is CASTRQGEGTEAFF. The CDR3 nucleotides read TGCGCCAGCACCAGACAGGGTGAGGGTACTGAAGCTTTCTTT. The full variable domain, rest sourced from reference TRBV5-1 and TRBJ1-1, is KAGVTQTPRYLIKTRGQQVTLSCSPISGHRSVSWYQQTPGQGLQFLFEYFSETQRNKGNFPGRFSGRQFSNSRSEMNVSTLELGDSALYLCASTRQGEGTEAFFGQGTRLTVV.

The J gene is TRBJ2-1, the V gene TRBV6-4; no definite D call. V lost 5 bases, J lost 0 bases, and 11 bases lay in between. The CDR3 loop spans 15 amino acids. Germline V gene lookup returns CDR1 MRHNA and CDR2 SNTAGT. Here the CDR3 reads CASSTQESSYNEQFF. The CDR3 DNA reads as TGTGCCAGCAGTACTCAGGAAAGCTCCTACAATGAGCAGTTCTTC.

This clone has only one observation. This chain connects TRBV3-1 (or the pseudogene TRBV3-2) to TRBJ1-2; D possibly corresponds to TRBD1 (6 bases). Germline loops: CDR1 LGHDT, CDR2 YNNKEL (reference sequence). The CDR3 is 15 amino acids. V gave up 0 bases and J gave up 3 bases, with 11 bases separating them. CDR3 region: CASSQDEGDYYGYTF. CDR3 nucleotides: TGTGCCAGCAGCCAAGATGAGGGGGACTACTATGGCTACACCTTC.

The gene calls are TRBV5-1 and TRBJ2-3, with a possible D match to TRBD2 (7 bases). The V end was cut by 4 bases, the J end by 0 bases, with 12 bases between. Germline values: CDR1 SGHRS, CDR2 YFSETQ. This CDR3 has 15 amino acids. The CDR3 loop reads CASSPRGASTDTQYF. CDR3 in DNA: TGCGCCAGCAGCCCCCGGGGGGCTAGCACAGATACGCAGTATTTT.